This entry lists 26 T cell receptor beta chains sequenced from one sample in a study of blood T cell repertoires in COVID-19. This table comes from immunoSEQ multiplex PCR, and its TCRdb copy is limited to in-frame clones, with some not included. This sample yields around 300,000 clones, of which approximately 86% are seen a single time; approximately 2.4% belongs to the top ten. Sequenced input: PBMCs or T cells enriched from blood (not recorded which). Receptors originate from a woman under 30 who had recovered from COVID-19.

CDR3 amino acids: CASSLRGTGSDTQYF. CDR3 nucleotides: TGTGCCAGCAGCTTGCGAGGGACAGGGTCAGATACGCAGTATTTT. The rearrangement joins TRBV11-2 to TRBJ2-3; 9 bases map to TRBD1. This CDR3 comprises 15 residues. CDR1 is SGHAT, CDR2 FQNNGV, per germline. J gave up 4 bases and V 3 bases, and 5 bases lay outside the gene matches. The full variable domain, rest sourced from reference TRBV11-2 and TRBJ2-3, is EAGVAQSPRYKIIEKRQSVAFWCNPISGHATLYWYQQILGQGPKLLIQFQNNGVVDDSQLPKDRFSAERLKGVDSTLKIQPAKLEDSAVYLCASSLRGTGSDTQYFGPGTRLTVL.

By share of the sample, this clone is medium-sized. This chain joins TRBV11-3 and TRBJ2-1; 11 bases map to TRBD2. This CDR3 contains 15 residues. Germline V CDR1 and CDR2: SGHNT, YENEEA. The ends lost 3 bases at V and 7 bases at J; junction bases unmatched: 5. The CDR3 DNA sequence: TGTGCCAGCAGCTTTACTAGCGGGAGTCTGAATGAGCAGTTCTTC. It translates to CASSFTSGSLNEQFF. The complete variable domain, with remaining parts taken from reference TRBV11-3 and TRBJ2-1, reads EAGVVQSPRYKIIEKKQPVAFWCNPISGHNTLYWYLQNLGQGPELLIRYENEEAVDDSQLPKDRFSAERLKGVDSTLKIQPAELGDSAVYLCASSFTSGSLNEQFFGPGTRLTVL.

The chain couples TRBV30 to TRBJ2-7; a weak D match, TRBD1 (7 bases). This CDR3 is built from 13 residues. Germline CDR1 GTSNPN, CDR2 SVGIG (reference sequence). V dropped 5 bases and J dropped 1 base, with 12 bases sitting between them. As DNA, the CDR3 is TGTGCCTGGGCCAGGGGGGAATCCTACGAGCAGTACTTC. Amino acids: CAWARGESYEQYF.

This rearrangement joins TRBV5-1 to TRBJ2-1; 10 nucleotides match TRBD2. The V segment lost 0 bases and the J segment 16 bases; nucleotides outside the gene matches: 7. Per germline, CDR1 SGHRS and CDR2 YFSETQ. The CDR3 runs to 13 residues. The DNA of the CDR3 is TGCGCCAGCAGCTTGGCGCCCACTAGCGGGATATTCTTC. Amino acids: CASSLAPTSGIFF.

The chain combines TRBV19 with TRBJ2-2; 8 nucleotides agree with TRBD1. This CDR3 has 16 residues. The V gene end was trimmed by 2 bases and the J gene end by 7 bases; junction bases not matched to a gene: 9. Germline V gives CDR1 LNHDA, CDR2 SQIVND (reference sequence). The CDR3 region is CASSIRTGREGGELFF. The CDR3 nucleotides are TGTGCCAGTAGTATAAGGACAGGGCGTGAGGGCGGGGAGCTGTTTTTT. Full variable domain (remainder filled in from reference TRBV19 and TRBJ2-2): DGGITQSPKYLFRKEGQNVTLSCEQNLNHDAMYWYRQDPGQGLRLIYYSQIVNDFQKGDIAEGYSVSREKKESFPLTVTSAQKNPTAFYLCASSIRTGREGGELFFGEGSRLTVL.

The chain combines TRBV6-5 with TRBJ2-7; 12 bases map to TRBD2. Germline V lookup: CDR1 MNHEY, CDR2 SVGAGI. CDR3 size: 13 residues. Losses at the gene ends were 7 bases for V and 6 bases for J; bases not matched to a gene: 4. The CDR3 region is CASKMGLAGEQYF. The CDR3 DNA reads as TGTGCCAGCAAAATGGGACTAGCGGGCGAGCAGTACTTC.

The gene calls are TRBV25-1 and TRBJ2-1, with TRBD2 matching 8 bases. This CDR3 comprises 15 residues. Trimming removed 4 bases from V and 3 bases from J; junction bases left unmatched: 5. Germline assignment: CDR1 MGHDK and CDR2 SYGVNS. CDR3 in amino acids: CASSARGGDYNEQFF. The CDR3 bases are TGTGCCAGCAGTGCCCGGGGGGGGGACTACAATGAGCAGTTCTTC.

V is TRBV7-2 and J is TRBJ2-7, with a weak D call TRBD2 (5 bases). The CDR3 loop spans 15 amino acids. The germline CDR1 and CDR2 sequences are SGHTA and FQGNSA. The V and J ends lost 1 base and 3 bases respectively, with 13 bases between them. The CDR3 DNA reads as TGTGCCAGCAGCTTAGACTCCTCCGGGGTCTACGAGCAGTACTTC. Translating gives CASSLDSSGVYEQYF.

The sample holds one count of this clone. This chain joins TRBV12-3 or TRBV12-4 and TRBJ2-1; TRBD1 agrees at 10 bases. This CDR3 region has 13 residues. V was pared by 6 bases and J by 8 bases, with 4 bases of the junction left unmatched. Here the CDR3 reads CASRRTGGDEQFF. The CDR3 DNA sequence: TGTGCCAGCAGGAGGACAGGGGGGGATGAGCAGTTCTTC.

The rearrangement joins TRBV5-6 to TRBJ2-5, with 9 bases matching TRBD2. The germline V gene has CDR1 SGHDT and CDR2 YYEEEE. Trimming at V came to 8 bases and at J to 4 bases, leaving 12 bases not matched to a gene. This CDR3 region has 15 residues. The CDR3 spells CASDGGGGVGETQYF. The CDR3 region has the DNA TGTGCCAGTGACGGAGGCGGGGGGGTCGGAGAGACCCAGTACTTC.

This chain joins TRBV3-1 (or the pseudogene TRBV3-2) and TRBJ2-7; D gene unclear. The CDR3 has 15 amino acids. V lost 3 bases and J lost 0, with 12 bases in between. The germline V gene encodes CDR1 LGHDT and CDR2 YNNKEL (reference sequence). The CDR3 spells CASSQGLPGSYEQYF. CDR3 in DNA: TGTGCCAGCAGCCAGGGCCTTCCTGGCTCCTACGAGCAGTACTTC.

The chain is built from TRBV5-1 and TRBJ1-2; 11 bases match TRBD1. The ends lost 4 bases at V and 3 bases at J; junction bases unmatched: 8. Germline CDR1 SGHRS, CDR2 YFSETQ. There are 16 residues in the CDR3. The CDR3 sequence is CASSPGTGGRYYGYTF. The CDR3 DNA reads TGCGCCAGCAGCCCTGGGACAGGGGGAAGGTACTATGGCTACACCTTC.

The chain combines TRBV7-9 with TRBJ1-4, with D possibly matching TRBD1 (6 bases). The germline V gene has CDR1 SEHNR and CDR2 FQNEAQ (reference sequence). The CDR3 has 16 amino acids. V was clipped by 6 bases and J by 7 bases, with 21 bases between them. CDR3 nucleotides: TGTGCCAGCAGTGCAAAATATTCCGACAGGAGTGAAAAACTGTTTTTT. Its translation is CASSAKYSDRSEKLFF.

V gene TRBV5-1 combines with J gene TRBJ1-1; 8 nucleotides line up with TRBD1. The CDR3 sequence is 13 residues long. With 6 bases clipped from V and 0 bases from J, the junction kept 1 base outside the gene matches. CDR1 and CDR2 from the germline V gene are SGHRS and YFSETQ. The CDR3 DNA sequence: TGCGCCAGCACGGGACAGGTGAACACTGAAGCTTTCTTT. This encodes CASTGQVNTEAFF.

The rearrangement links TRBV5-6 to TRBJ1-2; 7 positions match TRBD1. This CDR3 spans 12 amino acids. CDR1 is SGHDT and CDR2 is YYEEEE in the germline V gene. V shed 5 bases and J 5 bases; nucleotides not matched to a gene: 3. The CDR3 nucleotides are TGTGCCAGCAGAAGGGACAGTTATGGCTACACCTTC. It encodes CASRRDSYGYTF.

The chain's CDR3 is CASSLGARGGHGELFF. CDR3 DNA sequence: TGTGCCAGCAGCTTGGGAGCCAGGGGCGGGCACGGGGAGCTGTTTTTT. V usage is TRBV5-5 and J usage is TRBJ2-2, with D tentatively TRBD1 (6 bases). Trimming shortened V by 0 bases and J by 7 bases, and 16 bases separated the two germline ends. The germline CDR1 and CDR2 sequences are SGHKS and YYEKEE (reference sequence). CDR3 length: 16 amino acids.

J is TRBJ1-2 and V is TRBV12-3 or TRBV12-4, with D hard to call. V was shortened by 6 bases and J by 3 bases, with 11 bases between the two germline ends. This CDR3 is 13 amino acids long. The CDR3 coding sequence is TGTGCCAGCAGCAGCGGGCATCACTATGGCTACACCTTC. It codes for CASSSGHHYGYTF.

CDR3 residues: CASSPGGAMNTEAFF. The DNA for the CDR3 is TGTGCCAGCAGCCCAGGGGGCGCCATGAACACTGAAGCTTTCTTT. V and J are TRBV11-3 and TRBJ1-1; 8 nucleotides agree with TRBD1. The V gene end was trimmed by 5 bases and the J gene end by 0 bases; junction bases not matched to a gene: 5. The CDR3 has 15 residues. Per the germline V gene, CDR1 is SGHNT and CDR2 is YENEEA.

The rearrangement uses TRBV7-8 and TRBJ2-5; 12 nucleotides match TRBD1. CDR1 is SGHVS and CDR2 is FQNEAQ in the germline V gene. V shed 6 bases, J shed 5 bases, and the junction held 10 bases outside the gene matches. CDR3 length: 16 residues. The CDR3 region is CASSPGQGALNETQYF. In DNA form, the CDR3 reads TGTGCCAGCAGTCCGGGACAGGGGGCTCTTAACGAGACCCAGTACTTC.

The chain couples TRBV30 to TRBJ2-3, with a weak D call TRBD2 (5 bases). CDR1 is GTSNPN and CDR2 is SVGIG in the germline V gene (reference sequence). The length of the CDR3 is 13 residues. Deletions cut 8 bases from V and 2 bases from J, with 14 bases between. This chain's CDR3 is CARAAGVTDTQYF. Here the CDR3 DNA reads TGTGCCCGGGCGGCGGGCGTCACAGATACGCAGTATTTT.

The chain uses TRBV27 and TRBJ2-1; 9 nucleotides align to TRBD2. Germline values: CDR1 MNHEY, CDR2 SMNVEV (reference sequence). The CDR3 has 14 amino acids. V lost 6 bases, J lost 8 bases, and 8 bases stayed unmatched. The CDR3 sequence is CASSWGLAADEQFF. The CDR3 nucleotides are TGTGCCAGCAGCTGGGGACTAGCTGCTGATGAGCAGTTCTTC.

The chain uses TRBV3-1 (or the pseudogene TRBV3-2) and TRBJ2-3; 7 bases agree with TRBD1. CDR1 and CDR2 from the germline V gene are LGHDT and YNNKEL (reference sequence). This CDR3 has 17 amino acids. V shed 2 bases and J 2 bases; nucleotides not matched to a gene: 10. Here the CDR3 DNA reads TGTGCCAGCAGCCAACGAGGGGGCCTGAGCCCCACAGATACGCAGTATTTT. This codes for CASSQRGGLSPTDTQYF.

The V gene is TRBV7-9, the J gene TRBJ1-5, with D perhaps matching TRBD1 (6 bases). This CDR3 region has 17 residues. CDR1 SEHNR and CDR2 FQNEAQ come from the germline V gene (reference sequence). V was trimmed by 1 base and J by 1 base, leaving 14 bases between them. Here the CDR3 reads CASSLVTTGLSNQPQHF. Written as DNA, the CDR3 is TGTGCCAGCAGCTTAGTTACGACAGGATTAAGCAATCAGCCCCAGCATTTT.

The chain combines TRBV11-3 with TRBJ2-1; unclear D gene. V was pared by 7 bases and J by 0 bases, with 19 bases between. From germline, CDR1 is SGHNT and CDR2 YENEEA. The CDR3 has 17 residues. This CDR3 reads CASNIISGPGSYNEQFF. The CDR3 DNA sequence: TGTGCCAGCAACATTATTTCAGGCCCTGGCTCCTACAATGAGCAGTTCTTC.

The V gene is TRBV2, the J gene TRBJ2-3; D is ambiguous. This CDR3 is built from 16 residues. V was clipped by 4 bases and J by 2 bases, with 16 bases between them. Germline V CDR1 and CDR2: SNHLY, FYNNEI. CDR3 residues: CASSVLSRGHTDTQYF. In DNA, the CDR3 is TGTGCCAGCAGTGTTTTGAGCAGAGGCCACACAGATACGCAGTATTTT. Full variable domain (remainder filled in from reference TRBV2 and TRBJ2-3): EPEVTQTPSHQVTQMGQEVILRCVPISNHLYFYWYRQILGQKVEFLVSFYNNEISEKSEIFDDQFSVERPDGSNFTLKIRSTKLEDSAMYFCASSVLSRGHTDTQYFGPGTRLTVL.

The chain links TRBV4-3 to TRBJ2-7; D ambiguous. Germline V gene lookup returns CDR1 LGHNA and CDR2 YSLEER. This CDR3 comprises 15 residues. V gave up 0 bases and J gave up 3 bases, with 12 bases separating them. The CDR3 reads CASSQDSRSGYEQYF. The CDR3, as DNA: TGCGCCAGCAGCCAAGATTCGAGATCTGGCTACGAGCAGTACTTC.